The TCR beta chain under discussion was sequenced for a study of T cells in Graves' hyperthyroidism and ophthalmopathy. The junction had 13 bases not matched to a gene; V was cut back by 5 bases and J by 5 bases. CDR3 length equals 16 residues. Germline CDR1 reads SGHNT; CDR2 reads YENEEA. Amplified TCR beta CDR3 regions came from RNA transcripts. A first-round RT-PCR of the TCR CDR3 used the HTBI primer set. TCRdb re-derived calls from the multiplex PCR reads in MiXCR, one entry per CDR3 protein. The sample lists fewer than 900,000 distinct CDR3 sequences, roughly 20% occurring once. Of note for this clonotype: The antigen remains unidentified.

Initially, at the first diagnosis of hyperthyroidism and before any ophthalmopathy symptoms, blood was sampled. Broader study findings: Ophthalmopathy was model-predicted a median approximately six months pre-onset. Blood also contained most expanded thyroid clonotypes above 0.001.

The sample was blood. The source is a woman aged 45-65 years with Graves' hyperthyroidism that later progressed to Graves' ophthalmopathy. This rearrangement joins TRBV11-3 to TRBJ1-2; 8 positions agree with TRBD1. This CDR3 is CASSLSFATGAYGYTF. In DNA, the CDR3 is TGTGCCAGCAGCCTTAGTTTTGCGACAGGGGCATATGGCTACACCTTC.